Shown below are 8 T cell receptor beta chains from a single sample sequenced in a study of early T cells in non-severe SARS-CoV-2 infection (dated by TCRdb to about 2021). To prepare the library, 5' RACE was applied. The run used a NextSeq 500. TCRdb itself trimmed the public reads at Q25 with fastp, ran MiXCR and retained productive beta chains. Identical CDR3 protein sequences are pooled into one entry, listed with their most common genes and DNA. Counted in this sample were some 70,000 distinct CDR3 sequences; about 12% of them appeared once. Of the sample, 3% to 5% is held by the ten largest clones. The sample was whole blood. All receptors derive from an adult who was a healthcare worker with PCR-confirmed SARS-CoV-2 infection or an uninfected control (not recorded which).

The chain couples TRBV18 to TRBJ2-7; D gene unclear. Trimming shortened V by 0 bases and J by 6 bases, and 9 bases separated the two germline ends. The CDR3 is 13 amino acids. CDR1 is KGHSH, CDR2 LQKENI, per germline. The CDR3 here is CASSPPAPPEQYF. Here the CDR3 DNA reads TGTGCCAGCTCACCACCTGCCCCCCCCGAGCAGTACTTC. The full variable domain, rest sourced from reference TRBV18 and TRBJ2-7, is NAGVMQNPRHLVRRRGQEARLRCSPMKGHSHVYWYRQLPEEGLKFMVYLQKENIIDESGMPKERFSAEFPKEGPSILRIQQVVRGDSAAYFCASSPPAPPEQYFGPGTRLTVT.

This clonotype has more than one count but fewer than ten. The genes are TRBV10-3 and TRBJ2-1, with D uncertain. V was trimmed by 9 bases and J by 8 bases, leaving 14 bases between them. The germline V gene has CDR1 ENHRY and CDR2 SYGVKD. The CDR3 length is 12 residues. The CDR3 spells CAIRESTDEQFF. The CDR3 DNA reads TGTGCCATACGAGAGAGTACCGATGAGCAGTTCTTC.

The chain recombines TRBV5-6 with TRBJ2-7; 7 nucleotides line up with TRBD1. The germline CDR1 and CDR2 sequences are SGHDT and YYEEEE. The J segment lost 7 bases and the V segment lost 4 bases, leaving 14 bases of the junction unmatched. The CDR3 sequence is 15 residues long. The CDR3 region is CASSPDRLMLWEQYF. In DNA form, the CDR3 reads TGTGCCAGCAGCCCGGACAGGCTGATGTTGTGGGAGCAGTACTTC.

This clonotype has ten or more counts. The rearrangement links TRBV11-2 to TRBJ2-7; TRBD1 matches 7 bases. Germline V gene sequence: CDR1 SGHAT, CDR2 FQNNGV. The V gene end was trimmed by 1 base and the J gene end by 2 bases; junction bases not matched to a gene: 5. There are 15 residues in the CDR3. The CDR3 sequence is CASSLGQGNPYEQYF. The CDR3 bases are TGTGCCAGCAGCTTAGGACAGGGTAACCCCTACGAGCAGTACTTC.

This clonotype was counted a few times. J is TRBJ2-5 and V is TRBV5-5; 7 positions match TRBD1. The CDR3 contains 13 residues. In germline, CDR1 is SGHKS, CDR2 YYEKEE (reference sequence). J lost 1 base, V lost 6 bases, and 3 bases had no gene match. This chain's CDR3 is CASNRGTQETQYF. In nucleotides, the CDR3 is TGTGCCAGCAACAGGGGCACCCAAGAGACCCAGTACTTC.

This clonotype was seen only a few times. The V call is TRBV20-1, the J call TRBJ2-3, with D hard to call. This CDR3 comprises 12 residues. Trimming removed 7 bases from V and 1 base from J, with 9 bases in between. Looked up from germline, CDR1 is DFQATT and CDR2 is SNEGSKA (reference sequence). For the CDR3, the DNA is TGCAGTGTCGGATGGGGCACAGATACGCAGTATTTT. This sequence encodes CSVGWGTDTQYF.

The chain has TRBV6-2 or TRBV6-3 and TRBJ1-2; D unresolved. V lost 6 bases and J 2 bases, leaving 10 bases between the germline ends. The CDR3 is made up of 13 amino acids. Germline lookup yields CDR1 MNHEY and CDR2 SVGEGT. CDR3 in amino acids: CASSIGPNYGYTF. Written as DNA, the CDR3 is TGTGCCAGCAGCATCGGGCCCAACTATGGCTACACCTTC.

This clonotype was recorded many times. The CDR3: CASSLSRDTQYF. CDR3 bases: TGTGCCAGCAGCCTCAGTAGGGATACGCAGTATTTT. The rearrangement uses TRBV7-2 and TRBJ2-3; D not resolved. With 5 bases removed from V and 6 bases from J, the gap between germline ends came to 9 bases. Germline V gene data show CDR1 as SGHTA and CDR2 as FQGNSA. This CDR3 is built from 12 residues.